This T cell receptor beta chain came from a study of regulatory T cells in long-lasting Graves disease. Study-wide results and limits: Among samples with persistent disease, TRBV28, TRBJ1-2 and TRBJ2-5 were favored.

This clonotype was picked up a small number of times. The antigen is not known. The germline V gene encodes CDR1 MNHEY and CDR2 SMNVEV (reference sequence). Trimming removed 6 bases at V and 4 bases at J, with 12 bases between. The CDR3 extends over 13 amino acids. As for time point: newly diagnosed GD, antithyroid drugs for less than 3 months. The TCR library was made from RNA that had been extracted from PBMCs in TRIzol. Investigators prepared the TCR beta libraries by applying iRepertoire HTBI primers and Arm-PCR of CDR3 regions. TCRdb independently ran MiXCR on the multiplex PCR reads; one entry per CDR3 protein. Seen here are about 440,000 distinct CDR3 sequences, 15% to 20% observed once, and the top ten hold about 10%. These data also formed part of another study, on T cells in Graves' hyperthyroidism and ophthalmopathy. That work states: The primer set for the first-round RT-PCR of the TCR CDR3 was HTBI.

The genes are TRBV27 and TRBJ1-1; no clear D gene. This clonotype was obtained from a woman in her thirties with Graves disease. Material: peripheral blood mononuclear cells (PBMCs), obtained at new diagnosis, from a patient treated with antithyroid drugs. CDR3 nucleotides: TGTGCCAGCAGCCGTACCTCGGGCACTGAAGCTTTCTTT. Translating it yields CASSRTSGTEAFF.